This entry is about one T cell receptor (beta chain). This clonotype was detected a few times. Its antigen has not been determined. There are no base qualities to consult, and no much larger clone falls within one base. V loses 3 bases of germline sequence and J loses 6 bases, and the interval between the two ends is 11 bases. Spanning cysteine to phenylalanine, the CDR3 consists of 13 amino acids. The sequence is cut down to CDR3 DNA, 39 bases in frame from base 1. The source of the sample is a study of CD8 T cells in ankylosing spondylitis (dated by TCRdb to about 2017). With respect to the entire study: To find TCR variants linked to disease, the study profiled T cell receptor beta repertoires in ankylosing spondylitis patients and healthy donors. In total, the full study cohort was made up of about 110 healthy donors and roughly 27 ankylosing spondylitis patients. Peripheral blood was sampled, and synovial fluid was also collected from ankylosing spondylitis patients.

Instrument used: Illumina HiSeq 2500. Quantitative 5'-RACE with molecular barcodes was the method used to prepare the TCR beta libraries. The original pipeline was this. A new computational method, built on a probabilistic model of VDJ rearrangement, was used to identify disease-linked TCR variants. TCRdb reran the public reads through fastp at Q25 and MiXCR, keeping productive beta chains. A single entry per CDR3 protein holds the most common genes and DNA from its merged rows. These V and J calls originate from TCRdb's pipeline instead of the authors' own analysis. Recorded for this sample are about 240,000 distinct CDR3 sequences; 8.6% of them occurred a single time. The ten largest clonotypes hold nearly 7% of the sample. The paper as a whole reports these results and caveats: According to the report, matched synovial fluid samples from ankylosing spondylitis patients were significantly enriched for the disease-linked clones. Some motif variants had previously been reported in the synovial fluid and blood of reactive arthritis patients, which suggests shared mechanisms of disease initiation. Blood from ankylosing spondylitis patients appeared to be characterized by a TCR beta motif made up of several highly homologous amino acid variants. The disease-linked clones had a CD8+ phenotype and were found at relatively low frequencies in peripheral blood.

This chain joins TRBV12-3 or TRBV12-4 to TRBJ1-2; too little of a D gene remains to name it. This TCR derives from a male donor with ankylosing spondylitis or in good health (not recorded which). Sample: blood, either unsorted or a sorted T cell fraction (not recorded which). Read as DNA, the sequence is TGTGCCAGCAGTTTGACCTCTCGGAATGGCTACACCTTC. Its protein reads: CASSLTSRNGYTF.